The 29 T cell receptor beta chains in this list originate from one sample, sequenced in a study of blood T cell repertoires in COVID-19. Assay used: immunoSEQ multiplex PCR; TCRdb lists only in-frame clones, some missing. This table has about 490,000 clones, roughly 88% appearing once. The sample was peripheral blood. These receptors came from a human donor in a cohort sampled during active COVID-19.

The chain employs TRBV4-1 and TRBJ1-3, with D unresolved. CDR1 and CDR2 from the germline V gene are MGHRA and YSYEKL. Trimming took 2 bases from V and 0 from J, leaving 8 bases between them. This CDR3 spans 15 amino acids. CDR3 protein: CASSQQEDSGNTIYF. CDR3 nucleotides: TGCGCCAGCAGCCAACAGGAGGACTCTGGAAACACCATATATTTT.

The chain's CDR3 is CASSPKGVGTEAFF. The CDR3 nucleotides read TGTGCCAGCAGTCCTAAAGGGGTAGGCACTGAAGCTTTCTTT. The rearrangement joins TRBV5-4 to TRBJ1-1, with D tentatively TRBD1 (5 bases). Germline CDR1 reads SGHNT; CDR2 reads YYREEE (reference sequence). V lost 5 bases, J lost 4 bases, and 15 bases lay in between. CDR3 length equals 14 residues. Supplemented by reference TRBV5-4 and TRBJ1-1, the full variable domain reads ETGVTQSPTHLIKTRGQQVTLRCSSQSGHNTVSWYQQALGQGPQFIFQYYREEENGRGNFPPRFSGLQFPNYSSELNVNALELDDSALYLCASSPKGVGTEAFFGQGTRLTVV.

J is TRBJ2-1 and V is TRBV7-2; a weak D match, TRBD2 (5 bases). Germline V gives CDR1 SGHTA, CDR2 FQGNSA. V lost 1 base and J lost 1, with 8 bases in between. The CDR3 is 15 amino acids. This CDR3 reads CASSLEPGSYNEQFF. The CDR3 DNA reads TGTGCCAGCAGCTTAGAGCCGGGGTCCTACAATGAGCAGTTCTTC.

The J gene is TRBJ1-2, the V gene TRBV6-5; TRBD1 aligns across 8 bases. Germline V gene sequence: CDR1 MNHEY, CDR2 SVGAGI. V lost 4 bases, J lost 6 bases, and 10 bases stayed unmatched. The CDR3 loop spans 15 amino acids. The CDR3 region has the DNA TGTGCCAGCAGTTCCAGAACAGGGGGAATAAATGGCTACACCTTC. Translation: CASSSRTGGINGYTF.

The genes are TRBV9 and TRBJ1-5; 10 positions match TRBD1. This CDR3 comprises 16 residues. Germline V lookup: CDR1 SGDLS, CDR2 YYNGEE. J gave up 1 base and V 3 bases, and 4 bases lay outside the gene matches. DNA of the CDR3: TGTGCCAGCAGCGAGGGGACAGGGGCAAGCAATCAGCCCCAGCATTTT. Its translation is CASSEGTGASNQPQHF.

The rearrangement uses TRBV7-6 and TRBJ2-7, with D perhaps TRBD2 (5 bases). This CDR3 comprises 18 residues. Per germline, CDR1 SGHVS and CDR2 FNYEAQ. V lost 1 base, J lost 3 bases, and 22 bases lay in between. CDR3: CASSLEPPLSGRRYEQYF. Written as DNA, the CDR3 is TGTGCCAGCAGCTTAGAGCCCCCATTGAGCGGAAGGCGCTACGAGCAGTACTTC. The full variable domain, completed using reference TRBV7-6 and TRBJ2-7, is GAGVSQSPRYKVTKRGQDVALRCDPISGHVSLYWYRQALGQGPEFLTYFNYEAQQDKSGLPNDRFSAERPEGSISTLTIQRTEQRDSAMYRCASSLEPPLSGRRYEQYFGPGTRLTVT.

The chain uses TRBV10-1 and TRBJ1-5, with 10 bases aligning to TRBD1. The trim removed 10 bases at V and 3 bases at J, leaving 9 bases unmatched. Germline values: CDR1 WNHNN, CDR2 SYGVQD (reference sequence). CDR3 length equals 15 residues. CDR3 DNA: TGCGCCACCGCCGGGGGACAGGGGCTCAATCAGCCCCAGCATTTT. Residues: CATAGGQGLNQPQHF.

This chain connects TRBV9 to TRBJ1-3; unclear D gene. The CDR3 is 17 amino acids. Germline lookup yields CDR1 SGDLS and CDR2 YYNGEE. Deletions cut 3 bases from V and 0 bases from J, with 16 bases between. CDR3: CASSALSRPHSGNTIYF. CDR3 nucleotide sequence: TGTGCCAGCAGCGCCCTGTCTAGGCCTCACTCTGGAAACACCATATATTTT.

The V and J genes are TRBV2 and TRBJ1-2; 7 bases map to TRBD1. With 0 bases clipped from V and 4 bases from J, the junction kept 5 bases outside the gene matches. Germline CDR1 SNHLY, CDR2 FYNNEI. CDR3 length equals 15 residues. CDR3 residues: CASSEAGGGSYGYTF. The CDR3, as DNA: TGTGCCAGCAGTGAAGCAGGAGGGGGCAGCTATGGCTACACCTTC.

The J gene is TRBJ2-7, the V gene TRBV27; D is perhaps TRBD2 (6 bases). CDR3 length equals 16 residues. CDR1 MNHEY and CDR2 SMNVEV come from the germline V gene (reference sequence). V lost 5 bases and J lost 4, with 21 bases in between. The CDR3 DNA reads TGTGCCAGCAGTCTTACTAGCACCTTATTTCGGTACGAGCAGTACTTC. Translated, it gives CASSLTSTLFRYEQYF.

The chain uses TRBV4-2 and TRBJ1-3; 7 bases are a match to TRBD1. In germline, CDR1 is LGHNA, CDR2 YNFKEQ. V was clipped by 3 bases and J by 0 bases; unmatched bases: 8. The CDR3 loop spans 17 amino acids. CDR3 bases: TGTGCCAGCAGCCAGGTCCGGGGACAGACCTCTGGAAACACCATATATTTT. This encodes CASSQVRGQTSGNTIYF.

This chain connects TRBV30 to TRBJ2-7; TRBD1 matches 11 bases. Germline V gives CDR1 GTSNPN, CDR2 SVGIG (reference sequence). V shed 3 bases, J shed 7 bases, and the junction held 8 bases outside the gene matches. There are 14 residues in the CDR3. CDR3 DNA: TGTGCCTGGAGCCGGGACAGGGGGAGAAAGGAGCAGTACTTC. It yields the protein CAWSRDRGRKEQYF.

The chain is built from TRBV28 and TRBJ2-5; TRBD1 is a possible D gene (5 bases). Germline V gene sequence: CDR1 MDHEN, CDR2 SYDVKM. This CDR3 spans 17 amino acids. V lost 7 bases to trimming and J lost 2 bases, with 23 bases between them. The CDR3 bases are TGTGCCAGCACCTTGAGCAGGTGGGGCCTTCAACAAGAGACCCAGTACTTC. Its protein product is CASTLSRWGLQQETQYF.

The chain couples TRBV27 to TRBJ1-4; no firm D call. This CDR3 spans 14 amino acids. Germline V CDR1 and CDR2: MNHEY, SMNVEV (reference sequence). The germline V and J ends were trimmed by 6 bases and 3 bases, with 11 bases remaining between them. The CDR3 DNA reads TGTGCCAGCAGCCCACGGTGGTCTAATGAAAAACTGTTTTTT. Translation: CASSPRWSNEKLFF.

This rearrangement joins TRBV6-6 to TRBJ1-1; 10 bases map to TRBD1. V shed 4 bases, J shed 6 bases, and the junction held 8 bases outside the gene matches. CDR1 is MNHNY and CDR2 is SVGAGI in the germline V gene (reference sequence). CDR3 length: 15 residues. The CDR3 region is CASSSSTGGKSEAFF. CDR3 in DNA: TGTGCCAGCAGTTCGTCGACAGGGGGCAAGTCTGAAGCTTTCTTT.

This clone was observed a handful of times. V is TRBV5-6 and J is TRBJ1-3; D is unresolved. This CDR3 has 14 residues. Germline CDR1 SGHDT, CDR2 YYEEEE. The V end was cut by 2 bases, the J end by 0 bases, with 6 bases between. The CDR3 sequence is CASSFGSSGNTIYF. As DNA, the CDR3 is TGTGCCAGCAGCTTCGGTAGCTCTGGAAACACCATATATTTT.

V is TRBV16 and J is TRBJ1-3; 7 bases are shared with TRBD1. From germline, CDR1 is KGHSY and CDR2 FQNENV. The CDR3 is 16 residues long. Trimming removed 2 bases from V and 0 bases from J; junction bases left unmatched: 4. CDR3 region: CASSQQQGSSGNTIYF. In DNA form, the CDR3 reads TGTGCCAGCAGCCAACAACAGGGGAGCTCTGGAAACACCATATATTTT.

V and J are TRBV7-3 and TRBJ2-7; 10 bases line up with TRBD1. Germline CDR1 reads SGHTA; CDR2 reads FQGTGA. V shed 5 bases and J 5 bases; nucleotides not matched to a gene: 9. The CDR3 has 15 residues. The CDR3 DNA sequence: TGTGCCAGCAGCGCCAACCGGGACAGGGGCCACGAGCAGTACTTC. Translation: CASSANRDRGHEQYF.

The CDR3 protein is CAWHGQGAPDYGYTF. The CDR3 DNA reads TGTGCCTGGCATGGACAGGGGGCGCCGGACTATGGCTACACCTTC. This sequence joins TRBV30 and TRBJ1-2, with TRBD1 identical over 11 bases. The CDR3 totals 15 residues. V gave up 5 bases and J gave up 3 bases; unmatched junction bases: 8. Germline-derived CDR1 and CDR2 are GTSNPN and SVGIG (reference sequence).

The chain recombines TRBV18 with TRBJ2-2; 10 bases align to TRBD1. With V trimmed by 5 bases and J by 3 bases, 3 bases remained unmatched. The CDR3 sequence is 15 residues long. The germline CDR1 and CDR2 sequences are KGHSH and LQKENI. In nucleotides, the CDR3 is TGTGCCAGCTCAGGGACAGGGGATTACACCGGGGAGCTGTTTTTT. The encoded protein is CASSGTGDYTGELFF.

The chain has TRBV20-1 and TRBJ1-6; tentatively, D is TRBD1 (6 bases). The CDR3 loop spans 14 amino acids. V gave up 3 bases and J gave up 10 bases, with 16 bases separating them. CDR1 and CDR2 from the germline V gene are DFQATT and SNEGSKA (reference sequence). The CDR3 region has the DNA TGCAGTGCTAGTTCCCCCGGACAGAAATCACCCCTCCACTTT. Protein product: CSASSPGQKSPLHF.

A few counts support this clone. The CDR3 DNA is TGTGCCAGCAGCTCACCCGAGAGGGAGGGAGAAAAACTGTTTTTT. It yields the protein CASSSPEREGEKLFF. This rearrangement joins TRBV7-9 to TRBJ1-4; D not resolved. V was pared by 4 bases and J by 8 bases, with 17 bases between. There are 15 residues in the CDR3. CDR1 SEHNR and CDR2 FQNEAQ come from the germline V gene (reference sequence). Full variable domain (missing parts from reference TRBV7-9 and TRBJ1-4): DTGVSQNPRHKITKRGQNVTFRCDPISEHNRLYWYRQTLGQGPEFLTYFQNEAQLEKSRLLSDRFSAERPKGSFSTLEIQRTEQGDSAMYLCASSSPEREGEKLFFGSGTQLSVL.

The chain recombines TRBV5-4 with TRBJ2-1, with 14 bases aligning to TRBD2. The CDR3 consists of 17 residues. Germline trimming cut 4 bases from V and 9 bases from J; bases unmatched to any gene: 12. CDR1 is SGHNT, CDR2 YYREEE, per germline (reference sequence). Here the CDR3 reads CASSPPGLAGDLGEQFF. In DNA, the CDR3 is TGTGCCAGCAGCCCTCCGGGACTAGCGGGAGATCTTGGTGAGCAGTTCTTC.

This chain uses TRBV6-5 with TRBJ2-7; 8 nucleotides line up with TRBD1. Germline trimming cut 0 bases from V and 0 bases from J; bases unmatched to any gene: 4. CDR3 length: 16 amino acids. Germline CDR1 MNHEY, CDR2 SVGAGI. CDR3 DNA: TGTGCCAGCAGTTACTCGAAGGACAGGGCCTCCTACGAGCAGTACTTC. Its protein product is CASSYSKDRASYEQYF.

The CDR3 reads CASSESGGQGETQYF. CDR3 coding DNA: TGCGCCAGCAGTGAGTCGGGGGGACAGGGGGAGACCCAGTACTTC. The chain recombines TRBV10-1 with TRBJ2-5; 10 positions agree with TRBD1. The CDR3 has 15 amino acids. The V and J ends lost 0 bases and 5 bases, in that order; junction bases with no gene match: 3. Germline V gives CDR1 WNHNN, CDR2 SYGVQD (reference sequence).

The V call is TRBV27, the J call TRBJ2-1; no clear D gene. The CDR3 has 12 residues. V was trimmed by 4 bases and J by 6 bases, leaving 7 bases between them. Germline CDR1 is MNHEY and CDR2 is SMNVEV (reference sequence). The CDR3 nucleotides are TGTGCCAGCAGTTCCCTACTCAATGAGCAGTTCTTC. Residues: CASSSLLNEQFF.

The chain carries TRBV6-5 and TRBJ1-2; TRBD1 matches 9 bases. The CDR3 has 14 amino acids. Germline trimming cut 8 bases from V and 4 bases from J; bases unmatched to any gene: 8. The germline CDR1 and CDR2 sequences are MNHEY and SVGAGI. This CDR3 is CASGETGGRYGYTF. The CDR3 coding sequence is TGTGCCAGCGGAGAGACAGGGGGGCGCTATGGCTACACCTTC.

This chain joins TRBV12-5 and TRBJ2-3; possible D gene TRBD2, 6 bases. The CDR3 runs to 14 residues. CDR1 and CDR2 (germline): LGHNT, FRNRAP. With 8 bases removed from V and 4 bases from J, the gap between germline ends came to 16 bases. The CDR3, as DNA: TGTGCTAGTTGGAGGGGCAGGGCAGCAGATACGCAGTATTTT. Residues: CASWRGRAADTQYF.

The chain has TRBV7-2 and TRBJ1-4, with TRBD1 matching over 8 bases. The CDR3 is 15 amino acids. The V and J ends lost 4 bases and 6 bases, in that order; junction bases with no gene match: 7. The germline gives CDR1 SGHTA, CDR2 FQGNSA. CDR3 loop: CASSSTGGVYEKLFF. CDR3 nucleotide sequence: TGTGCCAGCAGCTCCACAGGGGGGGTTTATGAAAAACTGTTTTTT.